This T cell receptor beta chain is from a study of cytomegalovirus exposure and HLA in healthy donors. Overall study: In a later analysis, the roughly 120 validation repertoires were reported to have used the same platform as the approximately 700 first-cohort repertoires.

This clone appeared a single time. Its antigen is currently unknown. TCRdb's copy holds only in-frame clones and misses some; the assay was immunoSEQ multiplex PCR. This sample yields about 170,000 clones, of which more than 75% are seen a single time; 2.7% belongs to the top ten. Separate from the approximately 670-subject first cohort was the 120-subject validation cohort, to which the donors belonged. Trimming removed 0 bases at V and 2 bases at J, with 12 bases between. Germline V gene data show CDR1 as SGHNT and CDR2 as YYREEE (reference sequence). The CDR3 runs 15 residues. General observations from the study: The study put 150 or so TCR beta chains on its list as cytomegalovirus-associated. The TCR clusters that emerged in the first cohort tended, a later analysis found, to co-occur in the approximately 110 validation repertoires.

This TCR was sampled from a man between 18 and 29 years old in good health and CMV-seropositive. What was sequenced was PBMCs. The chain recombines TRBV5-4 with TRBJ2-7; D is possibly TRBD2 (5 bases). The CDR3 DNA is TGTGCCAGCAGCTTGGGGAGCGGTGGGGCCTACGAGCAGTACTTC. This sequence encodes CASSLGSGGAYEQYF.